This is a list of T cell receptor beta chains from one sample in a study of blood T cell repertoires in COVID-19. Profiled with immunoSEQ multiplex PCR; TCRdb holds only in-frame clones, not every one. The sample has fewer than 400,000 clones, roughly nine tenths seen once; the top ten hold 2.5% to 3%. The sequencing input was peripheral blood. The receptors were gathered from a woman aged 30 to 39 with COVID-19, enrolled during active disease. Both conserved end residues are part of each CDR3. D genes are given only for firm matches. Clone size is stated in some rows and not others, as once, few, many or a class when expanded.

size	D	length	J	V	CDR3	DNA
.	.	14	TRBJ1-2	TRBV7-6	CASSLVAGNYGYTF	TGTGCCAGCAGCTTAGTGGCAGGGAACTATGGCTACACCTTC
.	TRBD1	17	TRBJ2-2	TRBV7-9	CASRGLQGAFNTGELFF	TGTGCCAGCAGGGGACTACAGGGGGCCTTTAACACCGGGGAGCTGTTTTTT
.	.	16	TRBJ1-3	TRBV5-1	CASSLDGQPFVNTIYF	TGCGCCAGCAGCTTGGATGGACAGCCCTTTGTAAACACCATATATTTT
.	.	13	TRBJ2-7	TRBV29-1	CSAYSTVDYEQYF	TGCAGCGCCTATTCCACAGTTGACTACGAGCAGTACTTC
.	.	14	TRBJ2-2	TRBV6-4	CASSMEGGGGELFF	TGTGCCAGCAGTATGGAGGGCGGAGGCGGGGAGCTGTTTTTT
.	TRBD2	16	TRBJ2-3	TRBV11-1	CASSLGLEVFADTQYF	TGTGCCAGCAGCCTCGGACTAGAGGTGTTTGCAGATACGCAGTATTTT
.	.	12	TRBJ1-4	TRBV5-6	CASSLTGEKLFF	TGTGCCAGCAGCTTGACCGGGGAAAAACTGTTTTTT
.	TRBD2	19	TRBJ2-3	TRBV14	CASSQGMGGRAVGTDTQYF	TGTGCCAGCAGCCAAGGAATGGGCGGGAGGGCTGTCGGAACAGATACGCAGTATTTT
.	.	15	TRBJ1-1	TRBV28	CASSLFREGDTEAFF	TGTGCCAGCAGTTTATTTCGGGAGGGAGACACTGAAGCTTTCTTT
.	.	13	TRBJ2-5	TRBV29-1	CSVGASYQETQYF	TGCAGCGTTGGAGCATCGTACCAAGAGACCCAGTACTTC
once	.	15	TRBJ2-7	TRBV5-6	CASSPLRGRPYEQYF	TGTGCCAGCAGCCCACTTCGGGGAAGGCCCTACGAGCAGTACTTC
.	TRBD1	12	TRBJ1-2	TRBV30	CAWSTGGYGYTF	TGTGCCTGGAGTACAGGGGGCTATGGCTACACCTTC
.	TRBD1	15	TRBJ1-4	TRBV30	CAWSVGGQGNEKLFF	TGTGCCTGGAGTGTAGGGGGACAGGGAAATGAAAAACTGTTTTTT
.	TRBD2	15	TRBJ2-1	TRBV6-5	CASSNLAGGYNEQFF	TGTGCCAGCAGTAACCTAGCGGGAGGGTACAATGAGCAGTTCTTC
.	.	11	TRBJ1-1	TRBV30	CAWGRDTEAFF	TGTGCCTGGGGCAGGGACACTGAAGCTTTCTTT
.	TRBD1	15	TRBJ1-5	TRBV7-2	CASTSNPGGDQPQHF	TGTGCCAGCACCTCCAATCCAGGGGGCGATCAGCCCCAGCATTTT
.	.	14	TRBJ2-5	TRBV28	CASSLLTRGKTQYF	TGTGCCAGCAGTTTATTGACACGGGGAAAGACCCAGTACTTC
.	.	15	TRBJ1-1	TRBV5-4	CASSLDGGMNTEAFF	TGTGCCAGCAGCTTGGATGGGGGCATGAACACTGAAGCTTTCTTT
.	TRBD2	15	TRBJ2-1	TRBV20-1	CSASSPSGVYNEQFF	TGCAGTGCTAGTTCCCCTAGCGGAGTCTACAATGAGCAGTTCTTC
.	.	13	TRBJ1-5	TRBV5-1	CASSLDLYQPQHF	TGCGCCAGCAGCTTGGATCTTTATCAGCCCCAGCATTTT
.	TRBD1	16	TRBJ2-7	TRBV5-5	CASSGTGTGETYEQYF	TGTGCCAGCAGCGGGACCGGGACAGGGGAAACCTACGAGCAGTACTTC
few	TRBD1	15	TRBJ1-5	TRBV5-5	CASSFLQGDNQPQHF	TGTGCCAGCAGCTTTTTACAGGGGGACAATCAGCCCCAGCATTTT
.	TRBD2	15	TRBJ2-1	TRBV19	CASSLLAGVPYEQFF	TGTGCCAGTAGTTTACTAGCGGGAGTACCGTATGAGCAGTTCTTC